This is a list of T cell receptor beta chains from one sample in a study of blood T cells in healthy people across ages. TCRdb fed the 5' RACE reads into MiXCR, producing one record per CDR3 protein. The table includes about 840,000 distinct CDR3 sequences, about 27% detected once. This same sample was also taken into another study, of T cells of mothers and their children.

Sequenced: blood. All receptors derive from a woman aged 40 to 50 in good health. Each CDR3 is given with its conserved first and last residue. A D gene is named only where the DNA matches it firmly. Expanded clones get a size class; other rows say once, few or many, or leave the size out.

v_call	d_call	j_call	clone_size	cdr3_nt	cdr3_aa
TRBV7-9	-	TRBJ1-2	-	TGTGCCAGCAGCGGTCGGGTTAGCGCTAACTATGGCTACACCTTC	CASSGRVSANYGYTF
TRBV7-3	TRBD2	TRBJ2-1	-	TGTGCCAGCAGCCCGGGACTAGCGGGGGACCTACACTACAATGAGCAGTTCTTC	CASSPGLAGDLHYNEQFF
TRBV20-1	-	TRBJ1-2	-	TGCAGTGCTAGAGATCGAGAAATTGGGGGCTATGGCTACACCTTC	CSARDREIGGYGYTF
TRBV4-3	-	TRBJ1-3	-	TGCGCCAGCAGCCCTGGGACGGGGCGAGCTGGAAACACCATATATTTT	CASSPGTGRAGNTIYF
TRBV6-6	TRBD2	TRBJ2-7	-	TGTGCCAGCAGTTTGACGGGGGACGGGAGGATCTCCTACGAGCAGTACTTC	CASSLTGDGRISYEQYF
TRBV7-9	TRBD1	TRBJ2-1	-	TGTGCCAGCAGCCCTGGGACAGGGTTAATATTTTTTTACTTC	CASSPGTGLIFFYF
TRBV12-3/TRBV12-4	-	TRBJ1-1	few	TGTGCCAGCAGCTTGGCGGGCAGTGCCACTGAAGCTTTCTTT	CASSLAGSATEAFF
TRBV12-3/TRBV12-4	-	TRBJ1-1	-	TGTGCCAGCAGGGCTGCCGGGACTGGAACTGAAGCTTTCTTT	CASRAAGTGTEAFF
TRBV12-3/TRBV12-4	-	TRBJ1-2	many	TGTGCCACCACGACAGCTTTGTATGGCTACACCTTC	CATTTALYGYTF
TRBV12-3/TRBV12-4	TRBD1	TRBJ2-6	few	TGTGCCAGCAGTGCAGGACAGGCCGCTGGGGCCAACGTCCTGACTTTC	CASSAGQAAGANVLTF
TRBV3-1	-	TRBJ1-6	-	TGTGCCAGCAGCCAATACGACATTTCACCCCTCCACTTT	CASSQYDISPLHF
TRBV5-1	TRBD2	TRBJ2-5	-	TGCGCCAGCAGCGAAAGACTAGCGGGGGCCCAAGAGACCCAGTACTTC	CASSERLAGAQETQYF
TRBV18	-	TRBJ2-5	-	TGTGCCAGCTCGCCACCGACTAGTACGGAGACCCAGTACTTC	CASSPPTSTETQYF
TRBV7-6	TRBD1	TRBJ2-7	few	TGTGCCAGCAGCCCTAGGGATACAGGGGTCCTCGCCGAGCAGTACTTC	CASSPRDTGVLAEQYF
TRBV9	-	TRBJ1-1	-	TGTACCAGCAGCGTAGGCCAGCACACTGAAGCTTTCTTT	CTSSVGQHTEAFF
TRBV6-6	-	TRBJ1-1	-	TGTGCCAGCAGTTACGGGGGGTGGAACACTGAAGCTTTCTTT	CASSYGGWNTEAFF
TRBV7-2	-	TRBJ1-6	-	TGTGCCAGCAGCTTACCGGGACGTTCACCCCTCCACTTT	CASSLPGRSPLHF
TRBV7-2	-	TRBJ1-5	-	TGTGCCAGCAGCTTGAGAAGGGCTTCGAATCAGCCCCAGCATTTT	CASSLRRASNQPQHF
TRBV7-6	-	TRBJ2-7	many	TGTGCCAGCAGCAAGACAGCGACCGGAGAGTACGAGCAGTACTTC	CASSKTATGEYEQYF
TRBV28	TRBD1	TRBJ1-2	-	TGTGCCAGCAGTCCCCGTGGGACAGCCTTCTATGGCTACACCTTC	CASSPRGTAFYGYTF
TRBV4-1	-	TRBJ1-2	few	TGCGCCAGCAGCCAAGATATTTCGCAAGCAAGCTATGGCTACACCTTC	CASSQDISQASYGYTF
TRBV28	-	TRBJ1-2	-	TGTGCCAGCAGTCCATCGGACCGCAACTATGGCTACACCTTC	CASSPSDRNYGYTF
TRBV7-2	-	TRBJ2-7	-	TGTGCCAGCAGGGGGGTGAGGGATAACTACGAGCAGTACTTC	CASRGVRDNYEQYF
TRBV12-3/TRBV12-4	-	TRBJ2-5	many	TGTGCCAGCAGTTTAGGTGGGGCGAAAGAGACCCAGTACTTC	CASSLGGAKETQYF